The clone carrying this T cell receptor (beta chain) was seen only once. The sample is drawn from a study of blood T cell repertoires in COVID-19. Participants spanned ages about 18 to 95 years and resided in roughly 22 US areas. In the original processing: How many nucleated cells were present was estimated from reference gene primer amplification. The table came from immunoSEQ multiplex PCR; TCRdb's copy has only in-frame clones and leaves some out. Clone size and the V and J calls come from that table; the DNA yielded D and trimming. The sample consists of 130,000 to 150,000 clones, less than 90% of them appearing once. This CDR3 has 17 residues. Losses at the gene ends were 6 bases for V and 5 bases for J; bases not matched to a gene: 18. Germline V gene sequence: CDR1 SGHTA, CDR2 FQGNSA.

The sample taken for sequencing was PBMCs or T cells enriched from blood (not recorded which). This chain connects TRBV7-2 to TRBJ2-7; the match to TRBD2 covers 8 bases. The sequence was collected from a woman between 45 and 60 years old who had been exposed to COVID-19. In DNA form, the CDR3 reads TGTGCCAGCAGTCGTACCGACCCCCCCGGACTAGCAGACGAGCAGTACTTC. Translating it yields CASSRTDPPGLADEQYF.